The text below deals with one T cell receptor beta chain. Study processing details: Estimation of nucleated cell counts was performed using reference gene primer amplification. Here immunoSEQ multiplex PCR was the method, and the copy in TCRdb shows in-frame clones only, minus some. The V and J calls and clone size come from that table; D and trimming were worked out from the DNA. The sample lists roughly 100,000 clones, about 91% occurring once. This entry belongs to a study of blood T cell repertoires in COVID-19. For the study at large: In each case, the material was cDNA or gDNA derived from T cells, B-cell-depleted T cells, or PBMCs.

CDR1 and CDR2 from the germline V gene are SGHAT and FQNNGV. The CDR3 contains 16 residues. Unmatched junction bases numbered 3, after V lost 2 bases and J lost 4 bases. This sequence was found in a man between 18 and 35 years old with acute or convalescent COVID-19. Sequencing was performed on peripheral blood. V usage is TRBV11-2 and J usage is TRBJ2-1; TRBD2 aligns across 12 bases. CDR3: CASSLRLAGAYNEQFF. The CDR3 coding sequence is TGTGCCAGCAGCTTAAGACTAGCGGGAGCGTACAATGAGCAGTTCTTC.